The 11 T cell receptor beta chains below all came from one sample that was sequenced in a study of blood T cell repertoires in COVID-19. Assay used: immunoSEQ multiplex PCR; TCRdb lists only in-frame clones, some missing. The data show tens of thousands of clones, just over 85% seen once. Sequencing was carried out using peripheral blood. The source is a man between 60 and 75 years old with acute or convalescent COVID-19.

This clone was detected only once. The chain recombines TRBV7-9 with TRBJ1-1; 9 bases fit TRBD1. This CDR3 contains 14 residues. Germline lookup yields CDR1 SEHNR and CDR2 FQNEAQ (reference sequence). V lost 5 bases and J lost 5; bases outside the gene matches: 6. The CDR3 loop reads CASSTRQGGTEAFF. CDR3 nucleotide sequence: TGTGCCAGCAGCACCAGACAGGGGGGGACTGAAGCTTTCTTT.

The V call is TRBV6-4, the J call TRBJ2-2; a weak D match, TRBD1 (6 bases). The length of the CDR3 is 14 residues. The V end lost 5 bases, the J end lost 3 bases, and 10 bases lay between the germline ends. Germline CDR1 reads MRHNA; CDR2 reads SNTAGT. CDR3 nucleotides: TGTGCCAGCAGTAAACAGGGCGACACCGGGGAGCTGTTTTTT. Translation: CASSKQGDTGELFF.

V is TRBV6-6 and J is TRBJ1-2; no reliable D call. The CDR3 length is 13 residues. Germline V gene lookup returns CDR1 MNHNY and CDR2 SVGAGI (reference sequence). V was shortened by 7 bases and J by 4 bases, with 13 bases between the two germline ends. This CDR3 is CASNRQQTYGYTF. The CDR3 nucleotides read TGTGCCAGCAACCGACAACAGACCTATGGCTACACCTTC.

J is TRBJ2-1 and V is TRBV21-1; the D segment call TRBD1 is taken from the table without a DNA check. TRBV21-1 is a pseudogene segment. This CDR3 has 19 amino acids. CDR3 protein: CASSKSRGDRGRALNEQFF. The CDR3, as DNA: TGTGCCAGCAGCAAAAGCCGAGGGGACAGGGGGCGAGCCCTCAATGAGCAGTTCTTC.

This rearrangement joins TRBV29-1 to TRBJ1-2; 10 nucleotides match TRBD1. J lost 7 bases, V lost 6 bases, and 2 bases had no gene match. CDR1 and CDR2 (germline): SQVTM, ANQGSEA. The CDR3 has 11 residues. The CDR3 DNA sequence: TGCAGCGTGGACAGGGGGTTTGGCTACACCTTC. Translating it yields CSVDRGFGYTF.

The chain has TRBV21-1 and TRBJ2-2; the DNA was not compared with TRBD1, the D call given in the table. TRBV21-1 is given as a pseudogene. This CDR3 spans 17 amino acids. The CDR3 DNA reads TGTGCCAGCAGTCCACGATCAACCGAGGAGACAGGCGGGGAGCTGTTTTTT. Its protein product is CASSPRSTEETGGELFF.

The chain uses TRBV19 and TRBJ2-7, with a tentative D call TRBD2 (6 bases). Germline V CDR1 and CDR2: LNHDA, SQIVND (reference sequence). This CDR3 is built from 13 residues. Trimming shortened V by 4 bases and J by 7 bases, and 14 bases separated the two germline ends. CDR3 amino acids: CASSTTHAGEQYF. The DNA for the CDR3 is TGTGCCAGTAGTACCACGCACGCGGGGGAGCAGTACTTC.

The chain recombines TRBV7-2 with TRBJ1-3, with D maybe TRBD1 (6 bases). V lost 5 bases and J lost 0, with 11 bases in between. CDR3 length: 15 amino acids. Germline V gene lookup returns CDR1 SGHTA and CDR2 FQGNSA. Here the CDR3 DNA reads TGTGCCAGCAGCCCCAGGACAGTCTCTGGAAACACCATATATTTT. Residues: CASSPRTVSGNTIYF.

The chain carries TRBV30 and TRBJ1-5; no clear D. The CDR3 sequence is 11 residues long. The ends were cut back, 3 bases at V and 6 bases at J, with 6 bases in the middle. Germline V gene data show CDR1 as GTSNPN and CDR2 as SVGIG (reference sequence). The CDR3 DNA is TGTGCCTGGAGCGCCGGTCAGCCCCAGCATTTT. Translation gives CAWSAGQPQHF.

The chain carries TRBV7-9 and TRBJ2-1, with a tentative D call TRBD1 (6 bases). V lost 2 bases to trimming and J lost 4 bases, with 12 bases between them. The CDR3 length is 15 residues. Germline CDR1 is SEHNR and CDR2 is FQNEAQ (reference sequence). The DNA of the CDR3 is TGTGCCAGCAGCTTAACAGGGATACGATACAATGAGCAGTTCTTC. It yields the protein CASSLTGIRYNEQFF.

The V call is TRBV12-3 or TRBV12-4, the J call TRBJ2-1, with D perhaps matching TRBD1 (6 bases). This CDR3 has 13 amino acids. The V end lost 10 bases, the J end lost 2 bases, and 12 bases lay between the germline ends. The CDR3 protein is CATRTATYNEQFF. The CDR3 nucleotides are TGTGCCACCCGGACAGCAACCTACAATGAGCAGTTCTTC.